A single T cell receptor (beta chain) is shown here with its context. This sample was taken from a study of blood T cell repertoires in COVID-19. TCRdb keeps only in-frame clones here, not all; method: immunoSEQ multiplex PCR. The repertoire holds approximately 170,000 clones, with 86% as singletons. Germline CDR1 is SGHDT and CDR2 is YYEEEE. With V trimmed by 1 base and J by 7 bases, 0 bases remained unmatched. This CDR3 is built from 14 residues. Sequencing was performed on peripheral blood. The sequence derives from a woman in her sixties or seventies with COVID-19, enrolled during active disease. This chain joins TRBV5-6 and TRBJ2-1; 12 bases are a match to TRBD2. This CDR3 is CASSLTSGRNEQFF. For the CDR3, the DNA is TGTGCCAGCAGCTTGACTAGCGGGAGGAATGAGCAGTTCTTC.